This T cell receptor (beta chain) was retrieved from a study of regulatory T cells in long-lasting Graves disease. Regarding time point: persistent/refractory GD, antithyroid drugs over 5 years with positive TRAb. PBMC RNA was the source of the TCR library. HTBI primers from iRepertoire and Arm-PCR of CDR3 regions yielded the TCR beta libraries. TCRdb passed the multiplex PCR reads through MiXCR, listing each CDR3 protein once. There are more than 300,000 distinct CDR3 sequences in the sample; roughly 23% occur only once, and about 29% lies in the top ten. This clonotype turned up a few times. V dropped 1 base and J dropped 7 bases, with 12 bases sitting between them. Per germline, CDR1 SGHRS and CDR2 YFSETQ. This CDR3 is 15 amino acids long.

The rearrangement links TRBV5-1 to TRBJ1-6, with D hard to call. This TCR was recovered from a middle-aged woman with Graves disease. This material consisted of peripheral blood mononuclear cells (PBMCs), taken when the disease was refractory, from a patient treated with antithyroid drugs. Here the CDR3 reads CASSLTTTRNSPLHF. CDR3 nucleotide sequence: TGCGCCAGCAGCTTGACGACTACTCGGAATTCACCCCTCCACTTT. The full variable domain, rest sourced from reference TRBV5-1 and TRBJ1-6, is KAGVTQTPRYLIKTRGQQVTLSCSPISGHRSVSWYQQTPGQGLQFLFEYFSETQRNKGNFPGRFSGRQFSNSRSEMNVSTLELGDSALYLCASSLTTTRNSPLHFGNGTRLTVT.